The clone carrying this T cell receptor (beta chain) was seen more than once but under ten times. Antigen unknown. The data were obtained in a study of T cell repertoires in cytomegalovirus infection. Overall study: Public signatures in TCR beta pointed to CMV infection and matching HLA type. Study findings and constraints: Accumulated public TCR beta family frequency recognized individuals carrying CMV together with the relevant HLA. Dominant in the ex vivo response were TCR beta clonotypes restricted by HLA-C and specific for CMV.

Trimming cost V 11 bases and J 6 bases; bases outside gene matches: 16. The CDR3 length is 14 residues. Germline CDR1 is SEHNR and CDR2 is FQNEAQ (reference sequence). Each CDR3 protein is one row after TCRdb ran MiXCR on the reads. This sample carries around 740,000 distinct CDR3 sequences, 35% of them seen once, and the ten largest clones take more than 2.5%. The source of this sequence is a human donor in good health (CMV status not recorded). Some clones in this sample may be carry-over from other donors' samples. V gene TRBV7-9 combines with J gene TRBJ2-7; 7 positions agree with TRBD1. The sample comprised PBMCs. The CDR3 DNA reads TGTGCCGGAGGTGGGACAGTCTATGAGCGCGAGCAGTACTTC. Amino acids: CAGGGTVYEREQYF.